This is a list of T cell receptor beta chains from one sample in a study of OX40 agonist ivuxolimab in advanced cancers. TCRdb's copy holds only in-frame clones and misses some; the assay was immunoSEQ multiplex PCR. This table has roughly 67,000 clones, 80% to 90% appearing once. The material sequenced was CD4+ or CD8+ T cells sorted from blood, taken in a trial of the OX40 agonist ivuxolimab. Receptor source: an adult with an advanced solid tumor such as melanoma, head and neck, liver or kidney cancer. Each CDR3 is given with its conserved first and last residue. The order of the fields is clone size, D gene, J gene, V gene, CDR3 protein, CDR3 DNA. D genes are given only for firm matches. Size tells how often a clone was seen (once, few, many) or the class of an expanded clone, and some rows leave it out.

clone size: -
D gene: -
J gene: TRBJ1-2
V gene: TRBV14
CDR3 protein: CASSQGPGVYGYTF
CDR3 DNA: TGTGCCAGCAGCCAAGGGCCGGGAGTCTATGGCTACACCTTC

clone size: few
D gene: -
J gene: TRBJ1-1
V gene: TRBV13
CDR3 protein: CASSPGAAIAFF
CDR3 DNA: TGTGCCAGCAGTCCCGGGGCGGCGATAGCTTTCTTT

clone size: -
D gene: TRBD2
J gene: TRBJ2-3
V gene: TRBV11-2
CDR3 protein: CASSLLGLDGTQYF
CDR3 DNA: TGTGCCAGCAGCCTGCTGGGACTAGATGGTACGCAGTATTTT

clone size: -
D gene: -
J gene: TRBJ2-2
V gene: TRBV5-1
CDR3 protein: CASSGGADTGELFF
CDR3 DNA: TGCGCCAGCAGCGGGGGGGCCGACACCGGGGAGCTGTTTTTT

clone size: -
D gene: -
J gene: TRBJ2-5
V gene: TRBV29-1
CDR3 protein: CSTREGNLQETQYF
CDR3 DNA: TGCAGCACGAGAGAGGGAAACCTCCAAGAGACCCAGTACTTC

clone size: -
D gene: -
J gene: TRBJ2-4
V gene: TRBV19
CDR3 protein: CASSPGGDPASGAKNIQYF
CDR3 DNA: TGTGCCAGTAGTCCCGGAGGAGACCCCGCCTCGGGGGCCAAAAACATTCAGTACTTC

clone size: -
D gene: -
J gene: TRBJ1-1
V gene: TRBV9
CDR3 protein: CASSVGRANTEAFF
CDR3 DNA: TGTGCCAGCAGCGTAGGCAGAGCGAACACTGAAGCTTTCTTT

clone size: -
D gene: -
J gene: TRBJ1-3
V gene: TRBV6-1
CDR3 protein: CANSDFSRNTIYF
CDR3 DNA: TGTGCCAACAGCGACTTTTCGAGAAACACCATATATTTT

clone size: -
D gene: -
J gene: TRBJ2-7
V gene: TRBV2
CDR3 protein: CASSGQISYEQYF
CDR3 DNA: TGTGCCAGCAGTGGTCAGATCTCCTACGAGCAGTACTTC

clone size: -
D gene: TRBD2
J gene: TRBJ2-2
V gene: TRBV5-4
CDR3 protein: CASSLAFGGGAGELFF
CDR3 DNA: TGTGCCAGCAGCTTGGCCTTCGGCGGGGGGGCCGGGGAGCTGTTTTTT

clone size: -
D gene: -
J gene: TRBJ1-6
V gene: TRBV5-6
CDR3 protein: CASSLAPQNSPLHF
CDR3 DNA: TGTGCCAGCAGCTTGGCGCCACAGAATTCACCCCTCCACTTT

clone size: -
D gene: TRBD1
J gene: TRBJ1-1
V gene: TRBV30
CDR3 protein: CAWSEGGPNTEAFF
CDR3 DNA: TGTGCCTGGAGTGAAGGGGGCCCAAACACTGAAGCTTTCTTT

clone size: -
D gene: TRBD2
J gene: TRBJ2-3
V gene: TRBV6-5
CDR3 protein: CASSSSRGGRTDTQYF
CDR3 DNA: TGTGCCAGCAGTTCGTCGCGGGGGGGCCGAACAGATACGCAGTATTTT

clone size: -
D gene: TRBD2
J gene: TRBJ2-2
V gene: TRBV7-3
CDR3 protein: CASSWSTSGGLNTGELFF
CDR3 DNA: TGTGCCAGCAGCTGGTCGACTAGCGGGGGGCTGAACACCGGGGAGCTGTTTTTT

clone size: once
D gene: -
J gene: TRBJ2-7
V gene: TRBV2
CDR3 protein: CASSNYEQYF
CDR3 DNA: TGTGCCAGCAGTAACTACGAGCAGTACTTC

clone size: -
D gene: -
J gene: TRBJ1-2
V gene: TRBV5-1
CDR3 protein: CASSMDTANYGYTF
CDR3 DNA: TGCGCCAGCAGCATGGACACTGCTAACTATGGCTACACCTTC

clone size: -
D gene: -
J gene: TRBJ2-5
V gene: TRBV20-1
CDR3 protein: CSANSQETQYF
CDR3 DNA: TGCAGTGCTAACAGCCAAGAGACCCAGTACTTC

clone size: -
D gene: TRBD2
J gene: TRBJ2-1
V gene: TRBV18
CDR3 protein: CASSPLLSGGRGEQFF
CDR3 DNA: TGTGCCAGCTCACCTCTACTGAGCGGGGGGCGGGGAGAGCAGTTCTTC

clone size: -
D gene: -
J gene: TRBJ1-4
V gene: TRBV2
CDR3 protein: CASKSVLATNEKLFF
CDR3 DNA: TGTGCCAGCAAATCCGTACTTGCAACTAATGAAAAACTGTTTTTT

clone size: -
D gene: TRBD1
J gene: TRBJ1-2
V gene: TRBV5-1
CDR3 protein: CASSVTGQGGGYTF
CDR3 DNA: TGCGCCAGCAGCGTGACGGGACAGGGTGGAGGCTACACCTTC

clone size: -
D gene: -
J gene: TRBJ2-7
V gene: TRBV9
CDR3 protein: CASSLQGDSYEQYF
CDR3 DNA: TGTGCCAGCAGCCTCCAGGGCGATTCCTACGAGCAGTACTTC

clone size: few
D gene: TRBD1
J gene: TRBJ1-5
V gene: TRBV19
CDR3 protein: CASSTVTGVNQPQHF
CDR3 DNA: TGTGCCAGTAGTACCGTGACAGGGGTAAATCAGCCCCAGCATTTT

clone size: -
D gene: TRBD2
J gene: TRBJ2-2
V gene: TRBV9
CDR3 protein: CASSPGTSGGAIPGELFF
CDR3 DNA: TGTGCCAGCAGCCCAGGGACTAGCGGGGGGGCCATCCCCGGGGAGCTGTTTTTT

clone size: -
D gene: -
J gene: TRBJ1-2
V gene: TRBV30
CDR3 protein: CAWSLGGSYGYTF
CDR3 DNA: TGTGCCTGGAGTCTCGGGGGATCCTATGGCTACACCTTC

clone size: -
D gene: -
J gene: TRBJ1-2
V gene: TRBV4-2
CDR3 protein: CASSQPTGGYTF
CDR3 DNA: TGTGCCAGCAGCCAACCGACGGGTGGCTACACCTTC

clone size: -
D gene: TRBD1
J gene: TRBJ2-3
V gene: TRBV9
CDR3 protein: CASSVRGQAADTQYF
CDR3 DNA: TGTGCCAGCAGCGTAAGGGGACAGGCGGCAGATACGCAGTATTTT

clone size: -
D gene: TRBD1
J gene: TRBJ1-6
V gene: TRBV7-8
CDR3 protein: CASSSQGVVNSPLHF
CDR3 DNA: TGTGCCAGCAGCTCTCAGGGGGTTGTCAATTCACCCCTCCACTTT

clone size: -
D gene: TRBD1
J gene: TRBJ1-5
V gene: TRBV19
CDR3 protein: CASSITSTGAKGSNQPQHF
CDR3 DNA: TGTGCCAGTAGTATTACCTCCACAGGGGCCAAGGGTAGCAATCAGCCCCAGCATTTT

clone size: -
D gene: -
J gene: TRBJ1-2
V gene: TRBV7-8
CDR3 protein: CASSVGGSGYGYTF
CDR3 DNA: TGTGCCAGCAGCGTCGGCGGGTCGGGCTATGGCTACACCTTC

clone size: -
D gene: TRBD1
J gene: TRBJ1-5
V gene: TRBV18
CDR3 protein: CASSPGQGVNQPQHF
CDR3 DNA: TGTGCCAGCTCACCTGGACAGGGGGTTAATCAGCCCCAGCATTTT

clone size: -
D gene: TRBD1
J gene: TRBJ1-6
V gene: TRBV11-2
CDR3 protein: CASSSRTGADSPLHF
CDR3 DNA: TGTGCCAGCAGCTCCCGTACAGGGGCCGATTCACCCCTCCACTTT

clone size: -
D gene: -
J gene: TRBJ2-5
V gene: TRBV5-4
CDR3 protein: CASSVGPGETQYF
CDR3 DNA: TGTGCCAGCAGCGTCGGACCTGGGGAGACCCAGTACTTC

clone size: -
D gene: TRBD1
J gene: TRBJ1-1
V gene: TRBV15
CDR3 protein: CATSRDGVGQGAKSTEAFF
CDR3 DNA: TGTGCCACCAGCAGAGATGGGGTGGGACAGGGGGCGAAGAGCACTGAAGCTTTCTTT

clone size: -
D gene: -
J gene: TRBJ2-1
V gene: TRBV11-2
CDR3 protein: CASSPRLGGVYNEQFF
CDR3 DNA: TGTGCCAGCAGCCCCAGATTAGGCGGGGTTTACAATGAGCAGTTCTTC

clone size: few
D gene: -
J gene: TRBJ2-3
V gene: TRBV19
CDR3 protein: CASSGGGASTDTQYF
CDR3 DNA: TGTGCCAGTAGCGGCGGGGGCGCCAGCACAGATACGCAGTATTTT

clone size: -
D gene: TRBD2
J gene: TRBJ2-5
V gene: TRBV7-2
CDR3 protein: CASSLQGLAGKETQYF
CDR3 DNA: TGTGCCAGCAGCCTTCAGGGACTAGCGGGGAAAGAGACCCAGTACTTC

clone size: -
D gene: -
J gene: TRBJ1-2
V gene: TRBV19
CDR3 protein: CASSIDAGGRGYTF
CDR3 DNA: TGTGCCAGTAGTATAGATGCGGGGGGCCGTGGCTACACCTTC

clone size: -
D gene: -
J gene: TRBJ2-5
V gene: TRBV7-3
CDR3 protein: CASSQGLDGVTQYF
CDR3 DNA: TGTGCCAGCAGCCAGGGCCTCGATGGGGTGACCCAGTACTTC

clone size: few
D gene: TRBD1
J gene: TRBJ1-6
V gene: TRBV19
CDR3 protein: CASSRQGYNSPLHF
CDR3 DNA: TGTGCCAGTAGTCGACAGGGATATAATTCACCCCTCCACTTT

clone size: -
D gene: -
J gene: TRBJ2-1
V gene: TRBV7-2
CDR3 protein: CASSLDGGYNEQFF
CDR3 DNA: TGTGCCAGCAGCTTAGACGGGGGATACAATGAGCAGTTCTTC

clone size: -
D gene: TRBD1
J gene: TRBJ1-3
V gene: TRBV6-1
CDR3 protein: CASSLDRGQNTIYF
CDR3 DNA: TGTGCCAGCAGTTTAGACAGGGGGCAAAACACCATATATTTT

clone size: -
D gene: TRBD2
J gene: TRBJ2-7
V gene: TRBV19
CDR3 protein: CASSITTSGTFEQYF
CDR3 DNA: TGTGCCAGTAGTATCACGACTAGCGGGACTTTCGAGCAGTACTTC

clone size: -
D gene: -
J gene: TRBJ2-2
V gene: TRBV18
CDR3 protein: CASSPVYWTKGSGELFF
CDR3 DNA: TGTGCCAGCTCACCAGTATACTGGACCAAAGGGTCCGGGGAGCTGTTTTTT

clone size: -
D gene: -
J gene: TRBJ2-7
V gene: TRBV5-6
CDR3 protein: CASSLGRAYEQYF
CDR3 DNA: TGTGCCAGCAGCTTGGGCAGGGCCTACGAGCAGTACTTC

clone size: -
D gene: -
J gene: TRBJ2-7
V gene: TRBV27
CDR3 protein: CASSLVQGNNYEQYF
CDR3 DNA: TGTGCCAGCAGTTTAGTCCAGGGTAACAACTACGAGCAGTACTTC